This T cell receptor beta chain is from a study of blood T cell repertoires in COVID-19. Background on the study: The analysed material was cDNA or gDNA that came from T cells, B-cell-depleted T cells, or PBMCs.

Participants reported their clinical history, and cohort assignment relied on those reports. Data came from immunoSEQ multiplex PCR; TCRdb stores just in-frame clones and leaves some out. The sample lists 250,000 to 300,000 clones, 75% to 95% seen once, with approximately 1.2% in the top ten. Germline V lookup: CDR1 MDHEN, CDR2 SYDVKM. The CDR3 is made up of 16 amino acids. The ends were cut back, 4 bases at V and 3 bases at J, with 16 bases in the middle. The table lists this clone with a count of one. The receptor was isolated from a woman under 40 who had recovered from COVID-19. This sequence joins TRBV28 and TRBJ1-3; weak D call: TRBD1 (6 bases). Specimen: PBMCs or T cells enriched from blood (not recorded which). The CDR3 protein is CASSSLLGGVGNTIYF. The CDR3, as DNA: TGTGCCAGCAGTTCCTTACTAGGGGGAGTTGGAAACACCATATATTTT.